Listed below are T cell receptor beta chains from one sample, sequenced in a study of regulatory T cells in long-lasting Graves disease. Via MiXCR, TCRdb re-called the multiplex PCR reads, giving one row per CDR3 protein. This sample yields 560,000 or so distinct CDR3 sequences, of which about 16% are seen a single time; about 12% belongs to the top ten. This same sample was also taken into another study, of T cells in Graves' hyperthyroidism and ophthalmopathy.

Sequencing used peripheral blood mononuclear cells (PBMCs), obtained at new diagnosis, from a patient treated with antithyroid drugs. These receptors were obtained from a man younger than 35 with Graves disease. CDR3s include the opening cysteine and the closing phenylalanine or tryptophan. D genes are given only for firm matches. Expanded clones are given a class, and other clones once, few, many or no size at all.

length: 16
J: TRBJ1-2
V: TRBV27
size: -
D: TRBD1
DNA: TGTGCCAGCAGTAGACAGGGGGTGACAGCTAACTATGGCTACACCTTC
CDR3: CASSRQGVTANYGYTF

length: 15
J: TRBJ2-7
V: TRBV7-9
size: many
D: -
DNA: TGTGCCAGCAGCCCGAACCGGGACTCAGCCTACGAGCAGTACTTC
CDR3: CASSPNRDSAYEQYF

length: 14
J: TRBJ2-5
V: TRBV28
size: many
D: -
DNA: TGTGCCAGCAGTTTAAGTCTAGAGCAAGAGACCCAGTACTTC
CDR3: CASSLSLEQETQYF

length: 14
J: TRBJ2-7
V: TRBV19
size: few
D: -
DNA: TGTGCCAGTAGCCAGGGACGCCTTGGCTACGAGCAGTACTTC
CDR3: CASSQGRLGYEQYF

length: 16
J: TRBJ2-3
V: TRBV13
size: few
D: -
DNA: TGTGCCAGCAGCTTAGAATCAGGGAGTTACACAGATACGCAGTATTTT
CDR3: CASSLESGSYTDTQYF

length: 11
J: TRBJ1-5
V: TRBV20-1
size: -
D: -
DNA: TGCAGTGGTGGGCAAGATCAGCCCCAGCATTTT
CDR3: CSGGQDQPQHF

length: 17
J: TRBJ2-7
V: TRBV7-9
size: -
D: TRBD2
DNA: TGTGCCAGCAGCTCCGCCCGACTAGCGGGCCCCCTCTACGAGCAGTACTTC
CDR3: CASSSARLAGPLYEQYF

length: 14
J: TRBJ1-5
V: TRBV5-1
size: -
D: -
DNA: TGCGCCAGCAGCTTGGACGGGGTCAATCAGCCCCAGCATTTT
CDR3: CASSLDGVNQPQHF

length: 18
J: TRBJ2-1
V: TRBV4-1
size: few
D: TRBD2
DNA: TGCGCCAGCAGCCAAGGGTTGTGGCGGGAGGGCCCTTTCAATGAGCAGTTCTTC
CDR3: CASSQGLWREGPFNEQFF

length: 13
J: TRBJ2-4
V: TRBV20-1
size: many
D: TRBD1
DNA: TGCAGTGCCACACAGGGGAATGGAAACATTCAGTACTTC
CDR3: CSATQGNGNIQYF

length: 14
J: TRBJ2-5
V: TRBV5-6
size: many
D: -
DNA: TGTGCCAGCAGCTTGGCCAGTAGGGAAGAGACCCAGTACTTC
CDR3: CASSLASREETQYF

length: 12
J: TRBJ2-3
V: TRBV11-2
size: many
D: -
DNA: TGTGCCAGCAGACCGGGCCCAGATACGCAGTATTTT
CDR3: CASRPGPDTQYF

length: 17
J: TRBJ2-1
V: TRBV12-3/TRBV12-4
size: many
D: TRBD2
DNA: TGTGCCAGCAGTCCAGTAGTACTAGCGGGCTCCTACAATGAGCAGTTCTTC
CDR3: CASSPVVLAGSYNEQFF

length: 15
J: TRBJ1-5
V: TRBV12-5
size: -
D: -
DNA: TGTGCTAGTGGTTTTTCATTGGGTATGGTCCAGCCCCAGCATTTT
CDR3: CASGFSLGMVQPQHF

length: 12
J: TRBJ2-3
V: TRBV7-9
size: many
D: -
DNA: TGTGCCAGCAGCTCCGACTCGGATACGCAGTATTTT
CDR3: CASSSDSDTQYF

length: 13
J: TRBJ2-1
V: TRBV6-4
size: -
D: TRBD2
DNA: TGTGCCAGCAGTGCGGGAGGGCCCAATGAGCAGTTCTTC
CDR3: CASSAGGPNEQFF

length: 14
J: TRBJ1-3
V: TRBV5-5
size: few
D: -
DNA: TGTGCCAGCAGCTTGTCGGGCGGGGAAAACACCATATATTTT
CDR3: CASSLSGGENTIYF

length: 15
J: TRBJ2-7
V: TRBV5-1
size: -
D: -
DNA: TGCGCCAGCAGCTCCCCCCTAGCAGGTCAATACGAGCAGTACTTC
CDR3: CASSSPLAGQYEQYF